This T cell receptor (beta chain) was documented in a study of T cell repertoires in cytomegalovirus infection (dated by TCRdb to between 2018 and 2020). Regarding the study in general: The HLA type of each donor mattered for the analysis, because public TCR beta signatures pointed to carriage of CMV infection along with the matching HLA type.

The instrument given in TCRdb is Illumina HiSeq 1500. TCRdb itself trimmed the public reads at Q25 with fastp, ran MiXCR and retained productive beta chains. Rows with one shared CDR3 protein collapse into an entry with the most common genes and DNA. This sample holds 500,000 to 600,000 distinct CDR3 sequences; 15% to 20% were observed only once. The biggest ten clones account for approximately 24% of the sample. Results and caveats for the whole study, not just this receptor: The ex vivo response was dominated by HLA-C-restricted CMV-specific TCR beta clonotypes, and the single most frequent clonotype in two of eight donors was supplied by these HLA-C-restricted clonotypes. In both this cohort and an independent approximately 350-donor cohort, the cumulative frequency of public TCR beta family members distinguished carriers of CMV infection plus the relevant HLA type.

This clonotype has just a few counts. Its antigen specificity is not known. Base qualities are not recorded, but no much larger clone differs from it by a single base. Clipping removes 0 bases from V and 3 bases from J, with 3 as the unmatched junction base count. CDR1 and CDR2 are read off the germline V gene (reference sequence) as MNHEY and SMNVEV. Including the terminal cysteine and phenylalanine, the CDR3 comprises 15 residues. The entry retains the CDR3 DNA only, 45 bases that are in frame from base 1. The sequencing input was CD8+ T cells from PBMCs. This clonotype was sampled from a human donor in good health (CMV status not recorded). Some clones in this sample may be carry-over from other donors' samples. The sequence joins TRBV27 to TRBJ2-7; 9 of the junction bases match TRBD1. The bases are TGTGCCAGCAGTTTATCCGGGACAGGGAGCTACGAGCAGTACTTC. This translates into CASSLSGTGSYEQYF.